This paragraph reports one TCR beta chain. Its matching antigen is unknown. One end of the junction fails to match germline, which may point to a read error. The CDR3 runs to 13 residues. Per germline, CDR1 SSHAT and CDR2 FNYEAQ (reference sequence). The data stem from a study of OX40 agonist ivuxolimab in advanced cancers. On the study more broadly: Eligibility rules accepted prior anti-PD-1, anti-PD-L1 or anti-CTLA-4 therapy, and 30% to 40% had some.

Only in-frame clones appear in the TCRdb table, and some are missing; sequencing was by immunoSEQ multiplex PCR. The data show about 48,000 clones, roughly 89% seen once. Overall study results and limits: Low normalized clonal expansion also occurred in some nonresponding patients. At 0.1 to 3.0 mg/kg and by week 6, CD4+ and CD8+ T cells in the blood had expanded clonally.

The source of this sequence is an adult with an advanced solid tumor such as melanoma, head and neck, liver or kidney cancer. The rearrangement joins TRBV7-7 to TRBJ2-5, with a possible D match to TRBD1 (6 bases). Specimen: CD4+ or CD8+ T cells sorted from blood, collected in a trial of the OX40 agonist ivuxolimab. The CDR3 DNA sequence: TGTGCTAGCAGCTACAGGGCGGGAGAGACCCAGTACTTC. It encodes CASSYRAGETQYF.